These 16 T cell receptor beta chains were sequenced from one sample in a study of blood T cell repertoires in COVID-19. Data came from immunoSEQ multiplex PCR; TCRdb stores just in-frame clones and leaves some out. Of 150,000 or so clones detected, roughly nine tenths appear once; the ten largest clones hold 0.99%. The specimen was peripheral blood. Receptor source: a man aged 18 to 29 with acute or convalescent COVID-19.

This clone is a singleton in its sample. V and J are TRBV10-3 and TRBJ2-7, with 11 bases that match TRBD2. V shed 0 bases, J shed 0 bases, and the junction held 4 bases outside the gene matches. Germline assignment: CDR1 ENHRY and CDR2 SYGVKD. The CDR3 contains 17 residues. The CDR3 here is CAISESETSGVSYEQYF. Here the CDR3 DNA reads TGTGCCATCAGTGAGTCTGAGACTAGCGGGGTCTCCTACGAGCAGTACTTC.

The chain employs TRBV2 and TRBJ1-2; 9 bases map to TRBD1. V lost 6 bases and J lost 8; bases outside the gene matches: 10. Germline CDR1 and CDR2: SNHLY and FYNNEI. The CDR3 is made up of 14 amino acids. The CDR3, as DNA: TGTGCCAGCAGGAAGACGGACAGGGGCTCCGGCTACACCTTC. This translates into CASRKTDRGSGYTF.

The chain has TRBV19 and TRBJ1-1; no clear D. The V gene lost 3 bases and the J gene lost 4 bases, with 12 bases spanning the gap. The CDR3 runs to 14 residues. Germline lookup yields CDR1 LNHDA and CDR2 SQIVND (reference sequence). In nucleotides, the CDR3 is TGTGCCAGTAGTATGTTTGGCAGGCCCACTGAAGCTTTCTTT. It is translated as CASSMFGRPTEAFF.

This chain joins TRBV7-3 and TRBJ2-1; D not resolved. This CDR3 has 17 residues. Trimming stripped 2 bases from V and 0 bases from J, with 14 bases between. Germline V gene lookup returns CDR1 SGHTA and CDR2 FQGTGA. The CDR3 DNA is TGTGCCAGCAGCTTAGGGTTCGGAGCCAGCTCCTACAATGAGCAGTTCTTC. It encodes CASSLGFGASSYNEQFF.

In DNA, the CDR3 is TGTGCCAGTAGTATAGACGGGGGTAGCTCCTACAATGAGCAGTTCTTC. Amino acid sequence: CASSIDGGSSYNEQFF. The J gene is TRBJ2-1, the V gene TRBV19, with a tentative D call TRBD2 (6 bases). Germline V gene sequence: CDR1 LNHDA, CDR2 SQIVND (reference sequence). This CDR3 has 16 amino acids. Trimming removed 0 bases at V and 0 bases at J, with 9 bases between.

The gene calls are TRBV10-3 and TRBJ2-3, with D maybe TRBD2 (5 bases). Trimming removed 10 bases at V and 7 bases at J, with 18 bases between. There are 13 residues in the CDR3. Germline V lookup: CDR1 ENHRY, CDR2 SYGVKD. This CDR3 reads CATKSVSEYTQYF. Written as DNA, the CDR3 is TGTGCCACCAAGTCGGTTAGCGAATATACGCAGTATTTT.

The chain uses TRBV27 and TRBJ2-7; TRBD2 might be the D (7 bases). Germline V gives CDR1 MNHEY, CDR2 SMNVEV (reference sequence). With 3 bases removed from V and 9 bases from J, the gap between germline ends came to 15 bases. There are 13 residues in the CDR3. The CDR3 reads CASSLGRGQVQYV. The CDR3 DNA reads TGTGCCAGCAGTTTGGGGCGGGGGCAGGTGCAGTACGTC.

V usage is TRBV6-5 and J usage is TRBJ2-3, with D maybe TRBD2 (5 bases). V shed 7 bases and J shed 8 bases, with 7 bases lying between them. The CDR3 spans 10 residues. Germline CDR1 MNHEY, CDR2 SVGAGI. CDR3 coding DNA: TGTGCCAGCACCCGGGGTACGCAGTATTTT. As protein: CASTRGTQYF.

This chain uses TRBV7-8 with TRBJ1-6; the D gene is possibly TRBD1 (6 bases). The germline gives CDR1 SGHVS, CDR2 FQNEAQ. Trimming stripped 3 bases from V and 8 bases from J, with 8 bases between. The CDR3 extends over 13 amino acids. The CDR3 DNA is TGTGCCAGCAGCTTCCCAGGGGATTCACCCCTCCACTTT. This codes for CASSFPGDSPLHF.

This clone was observed a few times. The CDR3 DNA sequence: TGTGCCAGCGGAGGTAGGGACTATGGCTACACCTTC. Residues: CASGGRDYGYTF. The chain recombines TRBV19 with TRBJ1-2; D gene unclear. V shed 9 bases and J shed 3 bases, with 11 bases lying between them. Per the germline V gene, CDR1 is LNHDA and CDR2 is SQIVND (reference sequence). The CDR3 totals 12 residues.

This chain connects TRBV3-1 (or the pseudogene TRBV3-2) to TRBJ2-7; D gene unclear. V shed 3 bases and J shed 3 bases, with 3 bases lying between them. The CDR3 spans 11 residues. In germline, CDR1 is LGHDT, CDR2 YNNKEL (reference sequence). The CDR3 is CASSHGYEQYF. CDR3 DNA sequence: TGTGCCAGCAGCCACGGCTACGAGCAGTACTTC.

J is TRBJ1-2 and V is TRBV30, with D possibly matching TRBD1 (6 bases). CDR3 size: 13 residues. Trimming shortened V by 0 bases and J by 6 bases, and 11 bases separated the two germline ends. CDR1 and CDR2 from the germline V gene are GTSNPN and SVGIG (reference sequence). CDR3 DNA: TGTGCCTGGAGTGTTGGGGGGGCGAATGGCTACACCTTC. Translating gives CAWSVGGANGYTF.

This clone was seen only a few times. The rearrangement links TRBV27 to TRBJ1-2; 9 bases align to TRBD1. V was clipped by 6 bases and J by 2 bases; unmatched bases: 4. The CDR3 runs 14 residues. Germline V gene sequence: CDR1 MNHEY, CDR2 SMNVEV (reference sequence). CDR3 residues: CASRGQGKNYGYTF. As DNA, the CDR3 is TGTGCCAGCAGGGGACAGGGCAAGAACTATGGCTACACCTTC.

The chain has TRBV19 and TRBJ2-2, with 12 bases matching TRBD1. Germline V gene data show CDR1 as LNHDA and CDR2 as SQIVND (reference sequence). V shed 3 bases and J 3 bases; nucleotides not matched to a gene: 5. The CDR3 extends over 17 amino acids. The CDR3 loop is CASSIPGQGAYTGELFF. In nucleotides, the CDR3 is TGTGCCAGTAGTATTCCGGGACAGGGGGCTTACACCGGGGAGCTGTTTTTT. The whole variable domain, remainder taken from reference TRBV19 and TRBJ2-2, is DGGITQSPKYLFRKEGQNVTLSCEQNLNHDAMYWYRQDPGQGLRLIYYSQIVNDFQKGDIAEGYSVSREKKESFPLTVTSAQKNPTAFYLCASSIPGQGAYTGELFFGEGSRLTVL.

The chain combines TRBV5-1 with TRBJ1-1; 9 bases match TRBD1. CDR3 length equals 13 residues. The ends lost 3 bases at V and 5 bases at J; junction bases unmatched: 2. The germline gives CDR1 SGHRS, CDR2 YFSETQ. CDR3 in DNA: TGCGCCAGCAGCTGGACAGGGGCGACTGAAGCTTTCTTT. It is translated as CASSWTGATEAFF.

This clone was observed a single time. J is TRBJ2-3 and V is TRBV24-1; 13 bases are shared with TRBD2. Trimming removed 5 bases from V and 8 bases from J; junction bases left unmatched: 3. This CDR3 contains 14 residues. Germline V CDR1 and CDR2: KGHDR, SFDVKD. CDR3 sequence: CATSVTSGGGTQYF. CDR3 DNA sequence: TGTGCCACCAGTGTAACTAGCGGGGGGGGTACGCAGTATTTT.